This is a list of T cell receptor beta chains from one sample in a study of monozygotic twins with inflammatory bowel disease. TCRdb re-called the 5' RACE reads, yielding one record per CDR3 amino acid sequence without DNA. In total, the table holds hundreds of thousands of distinct CDR3 sequences. The sequenced material came from blood. Every receptor here comes from a human donor with ulcerative colitis or Crohn's disease, or a healthy co-twin of an affected twin (not recorded which). CDR3s include the opening cysteine and the closing phenylalanine or tryptophan.

>TRBV2|TRBJ2-3
CASSHRSVGTDTQYF
>TRBV10-3|TRBJ2-7
CAISLDGSSYEQYF
>TRBV6-4|TRBJ2-1
CASSEQGQSNEQFF
>TRBV5-6|TRBJ2-5
CASSLDGVQETQYF
>TRBV28|TRBJ2-1
CASSSLSGSSYNEQFF
>TRBV25-1|TRBJ2-7
CASTSLGEQYF
>TRBV2|TRBJ2-2
CARGTGGGELFF
>TRBV19|TRBJ1-5
CASSIGRTGARNNQPQHF
>TRBV5-1|TRBJ2-3
CASSLGSFTDTQYF
>TRBV20-1|TRBJ2-3
CSARFTGFGDTQYF
>TRBV28|TRBJ2-1
CASLDPGSSYNEQFF
>TRBV19|TRBJ1-1
CASSVIPNTEAFF
>TRBV6-2/TRBV6-3|TRBJ2-3
CASTRGSGRMSDTQYF
>TRBV27|TRBJ2-1
CASSYIAGGSPRSEQFF
>TRBV12-3/TRBV12-4|TRBJ1-2
CASRVTGEDYGYTF
>TRBV5-1|TRBJ2-1
CASSLTGGENEQFF
>TRBV3-1|TRBJ2-1
CASSPSTRNYEQFF
>TRBV11-1|TRBJ2-3
CASSFHGPDTQYF
>TRBV6-6|TRBJ2-7
CASSYSFNSYEQYF
>TRBV30|TRBJ1-1
CAWSVGTGGTEAFF
>TRBV20-1|TRBJ1-4
CSASGQPNEKLFF
>TRBV5-1|TRBJ1-1
CASSLLGVGVTEAFF
>TRBV28|TRBJ1-2
CASNGQVNVYGYTF
>TRBV20-1|TRBJ2-1
CSARERAYNEQFF
>TRBV5-1|TRBJ2-7
CASSLDGRGVGEQYF
>TRBV7-9|TRBJ1-1
CASRLRTAEAFF
>TRBV7-8|TRBJ2-6
CASSPTESSGANVLTF
>TRBV5-1|TRBJ1-1
CASSLRTGNTEAFF
>TRBV15|TRBJ1-6
CATSRELGPRGPSSSPLHF
>TRBV5-1|TRBJ1-4
CASSSTTGINEKLFF
>TRBV5-1|TRBJ2-1
CASIAGPSYNEQFF
>TRBV7-9|TRBJ2-1
CASSFGWVAGASEQFF
>TRBV20-1|TRBJ1-1
CSARRGTGGNTEAFF
>TRBV3-1|TRBJ1-5
CASSQDGQYSNQPQHF
>TRBV7-2|TRBJ1-2
CASSPREEGGYTF
>TRBV30|TRBJ2-7
CAWNMGGFLEQYF
>TRBV21-1|TRBJ2-7
CASSCRLAGGYEQYF
>TRBV11-2|TRBJ2-3
CASSQRGPQSDTQYF
>TRBV7-2|TRBJ2-2
CASAGGGTGELFF